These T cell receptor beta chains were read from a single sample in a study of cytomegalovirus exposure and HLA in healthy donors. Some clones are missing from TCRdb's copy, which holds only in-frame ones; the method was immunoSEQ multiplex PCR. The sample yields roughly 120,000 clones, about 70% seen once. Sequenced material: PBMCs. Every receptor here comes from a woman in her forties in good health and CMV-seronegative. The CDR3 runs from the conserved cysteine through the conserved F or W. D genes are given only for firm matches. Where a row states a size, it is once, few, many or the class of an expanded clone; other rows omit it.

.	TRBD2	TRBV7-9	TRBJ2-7	CASSHSGSGNEQYF	TGTGCCAGCAGCCATAGCGGGAGTGGGAACGAGCAGTACTTC
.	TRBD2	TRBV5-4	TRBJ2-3	CASSLAGSGGPRDTQYF	TGTGCCAGCAGCTTGGCGGGTAGCGGGGGCCCCAGGGATACGCAGTATTTT
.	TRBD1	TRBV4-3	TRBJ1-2	CASSQEPGQIAYGYTF	TGCGCCAGCAGCCAAGAACCGGGACAGATCGCCTATGGCTACACCTTC
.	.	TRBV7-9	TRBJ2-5	CASSSWDGGRQTQYF	TGTGCCAGCAGCTCATGGGACGGGGGGCGGCAGACCCAGTACTTC
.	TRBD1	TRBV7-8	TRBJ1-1	CASNRAQGAVEAFF	TGTGCCAGCAACCGAGCGCAGGGGGCAGTTGAAGCTTTCTTT
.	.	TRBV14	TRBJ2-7	CASSQPGTSSSYEQYF	TGTGCCAGCAGCCAACCTGGGACATCGAGCTCCTACGAGCAGTACTTC
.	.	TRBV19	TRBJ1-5	CASSIWGRGNQPQHF	TGTGCCAGTAGTATTTGGGGGCGCGGCAATCAGCCCCAGCATTTT
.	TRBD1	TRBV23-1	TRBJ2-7	CAIGQGASYEQYF	TGCGCCATAGGACAGGGGGCCTCCTACGAGCAGTACTTC
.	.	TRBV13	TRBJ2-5	CASTARRPFGGQYF	TGTGCCAGCACCGCTCGCCGACCTTTTGGGGGGCAGTACTTC
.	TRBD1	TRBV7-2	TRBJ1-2	CASSPDRAGNGYTF	TGTGCCAGCAGTCCAGACAGGGCGGGAAACGGCTACACCTTC
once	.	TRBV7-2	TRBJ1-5	CASSLAGPGMNQPQHF	TGTGCCAGCAGCTTAGCGGGTCCAGGGATGAATCAGCCCCAGCATTTT
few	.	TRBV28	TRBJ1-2	CASSPLRDYGYTF	TGTGCCAGCAGTCCGCTCAGGGACTATGGCTACACCTTC
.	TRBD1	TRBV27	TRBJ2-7	CASSRGQSYEQYF	TGTGCCAGCAGCCGGGGACAGTCCTACGAGCAGTACTTC
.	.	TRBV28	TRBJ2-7	CASSLWATSYEQYF	TGTGCCAGCAGTTTGTGGGCGACCTCCTACGAGCAGTACTTC
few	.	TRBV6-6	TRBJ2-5	CASSQPGLVQETQYF	TGTGCCAGCAGTCAACCGGGACTGGTACAAGAGACCCAGTACTTC
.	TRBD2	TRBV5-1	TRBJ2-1	CASSPSGGATREQFF	TGCGCCAGCAGCCCTAGCGGGGGGGCGACTCGAGAGCAGTTCTTC
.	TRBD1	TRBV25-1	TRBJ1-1	CASSQGAYTEAFF	TGTGCCAGCAGCCAGGGGGCGTACACTGAAGCTTTCTTT
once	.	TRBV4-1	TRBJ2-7	CASSSRGRADEQYF	TGCGCCAGCAGCTCCCGCGGCAGGGCCGACGAGCAGTACTTC
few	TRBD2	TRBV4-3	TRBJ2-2	CASSQKGLAGGDGELFF	TGCGCCAGCAGCCAGAAAGGACTAGCGGGAGGCGACGGGGAGCTGTTTTTT
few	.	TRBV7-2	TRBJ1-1	CASSLEYNQAFF	TGTGCCAGCAGCTTAGAGTACAACCAAGCTTTCTTT
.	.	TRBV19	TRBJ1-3	CASSQHPGRGRGPQNTIYF	TGTGCCAGTAGTCAACACCCAGGAAGAGGGAGAGGGCCTCAAAACACCATATATTTT
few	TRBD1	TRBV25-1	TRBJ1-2	CASSDPSTGVGGYTF	TGTGCCAGCAGTGACCCCTCGACAGGGGTCGGAGGCTACACCTTC
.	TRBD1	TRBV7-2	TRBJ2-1	CASSLGSGTGVYNEQFF	TGTGCCAGCAGCTTAGGCTCCGGGACAGGGGTCTACAATGAGCAGTTCTTC
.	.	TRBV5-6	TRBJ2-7	CASSLRQGTYEQYF	TGTGCCAGCAGCCTGAGGCAGGGAACCTACGAGCAGTACTTC
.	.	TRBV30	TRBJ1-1	CAWSRVRVNTEAFF	TGTGCCTGGAGCCGTGTCAGGGTGAACACTGAAGCTTTCTTT
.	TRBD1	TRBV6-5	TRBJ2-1	CASSYSRTGVGNEQFF	TGTGCCAGCAGTTACTCGCGGACAGGGGTAGGAAATGAGCAGTTCTTC